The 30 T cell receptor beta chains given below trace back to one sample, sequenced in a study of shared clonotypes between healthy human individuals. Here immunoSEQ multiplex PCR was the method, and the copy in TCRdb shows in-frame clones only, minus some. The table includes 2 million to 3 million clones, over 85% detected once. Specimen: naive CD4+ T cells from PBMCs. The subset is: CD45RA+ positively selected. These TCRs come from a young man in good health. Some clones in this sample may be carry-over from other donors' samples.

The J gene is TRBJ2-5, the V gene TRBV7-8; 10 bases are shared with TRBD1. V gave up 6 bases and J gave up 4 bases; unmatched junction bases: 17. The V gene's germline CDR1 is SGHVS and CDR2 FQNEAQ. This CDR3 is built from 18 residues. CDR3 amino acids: CASSSQWRTGGRRETQYF. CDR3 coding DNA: TGTGCCAGCAGTTCACAGTGGAGGACAGGGGGTAGACGAGAGACCCAGTACTTC.

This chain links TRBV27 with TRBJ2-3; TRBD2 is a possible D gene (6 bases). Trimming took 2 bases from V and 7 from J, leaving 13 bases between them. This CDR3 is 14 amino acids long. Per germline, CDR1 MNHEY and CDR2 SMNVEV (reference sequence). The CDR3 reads CASSLEYGRNTQYF. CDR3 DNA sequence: TGTGCCAGCAGTTTAGAATACGGGAGAAATACGCAGTATTTT.

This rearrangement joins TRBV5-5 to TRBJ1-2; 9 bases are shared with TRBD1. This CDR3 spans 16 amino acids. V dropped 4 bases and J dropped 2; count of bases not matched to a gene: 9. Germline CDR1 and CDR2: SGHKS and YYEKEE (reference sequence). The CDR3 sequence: CASSRGTGRGNYGYTF. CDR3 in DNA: TGTGCCAGCAGCCGGGGGACAGGGAGAGGGAACTATGGCTACACCTTC. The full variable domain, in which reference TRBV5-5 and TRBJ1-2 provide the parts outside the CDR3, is DAGVTQSPTHLIKTRGQQVTLRCSPISGHKSVSWYQQVLGQGPQFIFQYYEKEERGRGNFPDRFSARQFPNYSSELNVNALLLGDSALYLCASSRGTGRGNYGYTFGSGTRLTVV.

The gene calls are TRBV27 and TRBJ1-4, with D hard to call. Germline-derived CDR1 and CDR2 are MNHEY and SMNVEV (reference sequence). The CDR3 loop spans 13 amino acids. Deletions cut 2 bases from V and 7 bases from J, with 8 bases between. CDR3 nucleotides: TGTGCCAGCAGTTTAGTTTACGGTGAAAAACTGTTTTTT. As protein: CASSLVYGEKLFF. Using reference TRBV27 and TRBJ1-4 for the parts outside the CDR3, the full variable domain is EAQVTQNPRYLITVTGKKLTVTCSQNMNHEYMSWYRQDPGLGLRQIYYSMNVEVTDKGDVPEGYKVSRKEKRNFPLILESPSPNQTSLYFCASSLVYGEKLFFGSGTQLSVL.

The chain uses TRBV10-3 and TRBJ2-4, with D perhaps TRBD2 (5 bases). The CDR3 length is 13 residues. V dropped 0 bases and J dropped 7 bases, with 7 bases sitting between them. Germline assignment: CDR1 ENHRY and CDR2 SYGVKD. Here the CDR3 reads CAISESRGNIQYF. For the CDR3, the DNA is TGTGCCATCAGTGAGTCGCGCGGGAACATTCAGTACTTC.

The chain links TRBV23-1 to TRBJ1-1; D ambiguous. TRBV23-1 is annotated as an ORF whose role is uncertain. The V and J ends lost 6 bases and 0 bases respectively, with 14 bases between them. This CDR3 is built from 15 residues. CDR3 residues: CASRHNPTMNTEAFF. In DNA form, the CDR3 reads TGCGCCAGCAGACATAACCCGACCATGAACACTGAAGCTTTCTTT.

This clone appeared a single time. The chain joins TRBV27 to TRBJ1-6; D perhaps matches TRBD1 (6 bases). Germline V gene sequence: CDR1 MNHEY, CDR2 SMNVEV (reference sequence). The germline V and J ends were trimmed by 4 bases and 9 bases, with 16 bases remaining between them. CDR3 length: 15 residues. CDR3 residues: CASSSHWGASSPLHF. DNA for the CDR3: TGTGCCAGCAGTTCTCATTGGGGGGCAAGTTCACCCCTCCACTTT.

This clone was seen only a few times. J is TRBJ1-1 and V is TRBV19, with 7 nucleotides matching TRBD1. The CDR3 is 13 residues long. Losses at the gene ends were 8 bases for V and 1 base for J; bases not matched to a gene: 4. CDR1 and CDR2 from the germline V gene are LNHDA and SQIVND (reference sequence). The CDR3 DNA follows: TGTGCCAGTTCGGACAGGAGGAACACTGAAGCTTTCTTT. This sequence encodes CASSDRRNTEAFF.

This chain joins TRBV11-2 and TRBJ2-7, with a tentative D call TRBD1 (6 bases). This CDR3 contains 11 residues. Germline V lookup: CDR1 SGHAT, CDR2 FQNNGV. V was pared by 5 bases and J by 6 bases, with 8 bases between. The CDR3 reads CASSRGGEQYF. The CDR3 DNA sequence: TGTGCCAGCAGCAGAGGGGGCGAGCAGTACTTC.

The chain's CDR3 is CASSIWDSKAQPQHF. The CDR3, as DNA: TGTGCCAGTAGTATTTGGGACTCTAAGGCGCAGCCCCAGCATTTT. The rearrangement links TRBV19 to TRBJ1-5; TRBD1 is a possible D gene (5 bases). CDR1 and CDR2 from the germline V gene are LNHDA and SQIVND (reference sequence). The CDR3 is 15 residues long. Trimming removed 3 bases at V and 7 bases at J, with 16 bases between.

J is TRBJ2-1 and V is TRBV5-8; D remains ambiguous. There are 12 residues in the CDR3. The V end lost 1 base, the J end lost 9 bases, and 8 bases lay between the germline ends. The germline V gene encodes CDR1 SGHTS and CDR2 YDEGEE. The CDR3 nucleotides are TGTGCCAGCAGCTTGAAGGTGGGTGAGCAGTTCTTC. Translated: CASSLKVGEQFF.

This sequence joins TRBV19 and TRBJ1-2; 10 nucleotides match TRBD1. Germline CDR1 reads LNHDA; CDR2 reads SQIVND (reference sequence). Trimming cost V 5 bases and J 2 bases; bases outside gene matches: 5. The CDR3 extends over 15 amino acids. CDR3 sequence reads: CASSPDRGRNYGYTF. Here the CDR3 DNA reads TGTGCCAGTAGTCCTGACAGGGGGCGAAACTATGGCTACACCTTC.

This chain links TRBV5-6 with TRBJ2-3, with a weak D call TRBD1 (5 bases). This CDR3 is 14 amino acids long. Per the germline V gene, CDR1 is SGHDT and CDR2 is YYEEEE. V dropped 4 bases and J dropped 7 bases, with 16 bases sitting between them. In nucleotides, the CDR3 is TGTGCCAGCAGCACCCGGACATTCCCCTATACGCAGTATTTT. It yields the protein CASSTRTFPYTQYF.

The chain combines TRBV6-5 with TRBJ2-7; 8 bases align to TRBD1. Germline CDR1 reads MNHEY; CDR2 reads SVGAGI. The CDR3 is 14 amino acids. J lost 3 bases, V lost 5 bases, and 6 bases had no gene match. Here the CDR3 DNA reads TGTGCCAGCAGTCGCCGACAGGGGCGCTACGAGCAGTACTTC. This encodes CASSRRQGRYEQYF.

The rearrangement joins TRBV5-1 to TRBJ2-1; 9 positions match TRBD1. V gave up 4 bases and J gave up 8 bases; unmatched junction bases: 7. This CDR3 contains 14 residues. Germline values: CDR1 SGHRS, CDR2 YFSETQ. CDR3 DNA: TGCGCCAGCAGCGCCGGACAGGGGAGTGATGAGCAGTTCTTC. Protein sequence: CASSAGQGSDEQFF.

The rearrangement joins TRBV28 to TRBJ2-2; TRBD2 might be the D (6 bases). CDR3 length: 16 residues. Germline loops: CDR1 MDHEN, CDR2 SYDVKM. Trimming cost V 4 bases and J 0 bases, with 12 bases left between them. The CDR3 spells CASSWDWETNTGELFF. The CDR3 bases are TGTGCCAGCAGTTGGGACTGGGAAACGAACACCGGGGAGCTGTTTTTT.

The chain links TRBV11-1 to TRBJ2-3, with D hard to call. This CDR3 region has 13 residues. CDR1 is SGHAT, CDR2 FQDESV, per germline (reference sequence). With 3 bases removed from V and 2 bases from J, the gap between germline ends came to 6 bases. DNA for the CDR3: TGTGCCAGCAGCTTGCCAGTCACAGATACGCAGTATTTT. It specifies CASSLPVTDTQYF.

CDR3 in DNA: TGTGCCAGCAGCCCCACCATGAACACTGAAGCTTTCTTT. Protein product: CASSPTMNTEAFF. This chain uses TRBV7-3 with TRBJ1-1; no definite D call. Trimming pared 5 bases from V and 0 bases from J, leaving 7 bases between. Looked up from germline, CDR1 is SGHTA and CDR2 is FQGTGA. The CDR3 length is 13 residues.

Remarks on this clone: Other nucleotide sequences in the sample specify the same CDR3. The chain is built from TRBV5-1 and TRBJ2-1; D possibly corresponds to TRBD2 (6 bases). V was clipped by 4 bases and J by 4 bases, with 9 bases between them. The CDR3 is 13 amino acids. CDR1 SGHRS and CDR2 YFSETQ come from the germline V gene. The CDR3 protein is CASSVDYYNEQFF. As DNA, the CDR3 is TGCGCCAGCAGCGTGGACTATTACAATGAGCAGTTCTTC.

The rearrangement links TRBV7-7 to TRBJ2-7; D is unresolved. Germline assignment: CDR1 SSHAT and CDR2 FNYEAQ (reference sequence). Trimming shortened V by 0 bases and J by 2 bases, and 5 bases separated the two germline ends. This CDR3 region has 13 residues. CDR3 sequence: CASSLAKTYEQYF. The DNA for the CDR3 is TGTGCCAGCAGCTTAGCGAAGACCTACGAGCAGTACTTC.

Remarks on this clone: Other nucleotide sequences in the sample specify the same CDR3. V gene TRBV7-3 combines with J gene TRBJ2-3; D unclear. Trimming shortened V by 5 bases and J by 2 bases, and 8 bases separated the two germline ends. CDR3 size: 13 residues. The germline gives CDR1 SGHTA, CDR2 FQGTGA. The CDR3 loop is CASSLSSTDTQYF. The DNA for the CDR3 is TGTGCCAGCAGCCTTTCGTCCACAGATACGCAGTATTTT.

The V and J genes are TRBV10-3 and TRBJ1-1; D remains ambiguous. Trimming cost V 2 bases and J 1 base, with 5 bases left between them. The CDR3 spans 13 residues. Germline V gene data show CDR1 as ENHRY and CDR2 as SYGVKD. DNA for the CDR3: TGTGCCATCAGTGAGCGATCGAACACTGAAGCTTTCTTT. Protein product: CAISERSNTEAFF.

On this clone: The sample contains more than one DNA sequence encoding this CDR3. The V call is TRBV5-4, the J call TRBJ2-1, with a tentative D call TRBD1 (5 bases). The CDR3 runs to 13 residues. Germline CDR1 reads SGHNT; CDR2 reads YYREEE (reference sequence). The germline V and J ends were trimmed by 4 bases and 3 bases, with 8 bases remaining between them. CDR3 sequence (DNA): TGTGCCAGCAGCACAGGACACTACAATGAGCAGTTCTTC. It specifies CASSTGHYNEQFF.

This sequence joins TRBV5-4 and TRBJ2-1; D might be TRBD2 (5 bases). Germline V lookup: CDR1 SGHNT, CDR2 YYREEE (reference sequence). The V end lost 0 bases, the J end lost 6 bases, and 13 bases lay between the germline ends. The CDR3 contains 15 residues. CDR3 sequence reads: CASSLDVGEGNEQFF. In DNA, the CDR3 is TGTGCCAGCAGCTTGGATGTGGGAGAAGGCAATGAGCAGTTCTTC.

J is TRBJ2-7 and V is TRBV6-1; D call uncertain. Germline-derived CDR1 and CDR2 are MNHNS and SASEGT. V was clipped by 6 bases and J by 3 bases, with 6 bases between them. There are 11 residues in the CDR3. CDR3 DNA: TGTGCCAGCAGCCCGTTCTACGAGCAGTACTTC. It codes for CASSPFYEQYF.

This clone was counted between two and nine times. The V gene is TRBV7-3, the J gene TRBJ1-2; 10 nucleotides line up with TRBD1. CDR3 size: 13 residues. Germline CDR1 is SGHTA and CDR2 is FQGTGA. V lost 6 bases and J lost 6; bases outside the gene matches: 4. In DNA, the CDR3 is TGTGCCAGCAGTACCGGGACAGGGGATGGCTACACCTTC. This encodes CASSTGTGDGYTF.

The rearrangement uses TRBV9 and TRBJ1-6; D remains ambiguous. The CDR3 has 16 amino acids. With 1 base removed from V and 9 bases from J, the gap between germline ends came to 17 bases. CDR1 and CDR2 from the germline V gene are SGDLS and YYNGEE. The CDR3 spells CASSVTGWVEGSPLHF. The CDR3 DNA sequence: TGTGCCAGCAGCGTAACCGGATGGGTGGAAGGTTCACCCCTCCACTTT.

CDR3 sequence: CASSPTAANSPLHF. DNA for the CDR3: TGTGCCAGCAGCCCTACAGCTGCCAATTCACCCCTCCACTTT. The chain is built from TRBV7-3 and TRBJ1-6; D ambiguous. Deletions cut 5 bases from V and 7 bases from J, with 12 bases between. The CDR3 runs to 14 residues. Germline V lookup: CDR1 SGHTA, CDR2 FQGTGA. The entire variable domain, with the rest obtained from reference TRBV7-3 and TRBJ1-6, is as follows: GAGVSQTPSNKVTEKGKYVELRCDPISGHTALYWYRQSLGQGPEFLIYFQGTGAADDSGLPNDRFFAVRPEGSVSTLKIQRTERGDSAVYLCASSPTAANSPLHFGNGTRLTVT.

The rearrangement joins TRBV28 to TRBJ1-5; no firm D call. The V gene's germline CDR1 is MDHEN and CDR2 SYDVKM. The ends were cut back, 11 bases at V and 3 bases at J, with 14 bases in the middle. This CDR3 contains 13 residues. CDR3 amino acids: CALEVGYNQPQHF. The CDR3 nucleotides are TGTGCCTTAGAAGTCGGTTACAATCAGCCCCAGCATTTT.

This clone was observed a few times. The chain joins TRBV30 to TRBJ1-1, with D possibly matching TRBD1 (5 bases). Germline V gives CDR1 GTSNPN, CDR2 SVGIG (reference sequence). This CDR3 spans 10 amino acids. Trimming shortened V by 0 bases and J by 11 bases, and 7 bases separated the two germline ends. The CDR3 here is CAWSVGDAFF. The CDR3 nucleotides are TGTGCCTGGAGTGTAGGGGACGCTTTCTTT.